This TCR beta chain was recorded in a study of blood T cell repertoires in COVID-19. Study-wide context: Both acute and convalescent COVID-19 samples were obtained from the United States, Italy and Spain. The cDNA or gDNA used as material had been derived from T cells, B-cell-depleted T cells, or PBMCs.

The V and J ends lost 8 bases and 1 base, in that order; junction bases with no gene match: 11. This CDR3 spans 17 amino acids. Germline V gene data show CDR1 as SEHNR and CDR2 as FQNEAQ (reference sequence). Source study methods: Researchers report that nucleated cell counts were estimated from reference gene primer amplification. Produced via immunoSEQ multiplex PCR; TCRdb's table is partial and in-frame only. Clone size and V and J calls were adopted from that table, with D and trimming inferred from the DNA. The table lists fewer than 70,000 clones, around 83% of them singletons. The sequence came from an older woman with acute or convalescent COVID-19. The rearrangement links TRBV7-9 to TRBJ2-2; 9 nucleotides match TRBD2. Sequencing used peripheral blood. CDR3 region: CASRGRGGRKNTGELFF. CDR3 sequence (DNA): TGTGCCAGCCGCGGGCGGGGGGGCAGAAAGAACACCGGGGAGCTGTTTTTT. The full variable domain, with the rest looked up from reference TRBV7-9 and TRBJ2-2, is DTGVSQNPRHKITKRGQNVTFRCDPISEHNRLYWYRQTLGQGPEFLTYFQNEAQLEKSRLLSDRFSAERPKGSFSTLEIQRTEQGDSAMYLCASRGRGGRKNTGELFFGEGSRLTVL.